Presented here are 10 T cell receptor beta chains from one specimen sequenced in a study of blood T cell repertoires in COVID-19. Assay used: immunoSEQ multiplex PCR; TCRdb lists only in-frame clones, some missing. The sample yields roughly 330,000 clones, approximately 84% seen once. Source material: PBMCs or T cells enriched from blood (not recorded which). These receptors all come from a woman under 30 who had recovered from COVID-19.

This clone was found once. This chain links TRBV9 with TRBJ1-5; D remains unclear. The CDR3 is 15 amino acids. CDR1 is SGDLS, CDR2 YYNGEE, per germline. V dropped 0 bases and J dropped 3 bases, with 10 bases sitting between them. Written as DNA, the CDR3 is TGTGCCAGCAGCGTAGGGGCAGACCTCAATCAGCCCCAGCATTTT. The encoded protein is CASSVGADLNQPQHF. Together with reference TRBV9 and TRBJ1-5, the CDR3 gives the full variable domain: DSGVTQTPKHLITATGQRVTLRCSPRSGDLSVYWYQQSLDQGLQFLIQYYNGEERAKGNILERFSAQQFPDLHSELNLSSLELGDSALYFCASSVGADLNQPQHFGDGTRLSIL.

The chain carries TRBV19 and TRBJ1-6; the D is unclear. CDR1 LNHDA and CDR2 SQIVND come from the germline V gene (reference sequence). The CDR3 is 11 residues long. Trimming took 9 bases from V and 3 from J, leaving 3 bases between them. The chain's CDR3 is CASYYNSPLHF. As DNA, the CDR3 is TGTGCCAGCTACTATAATTCACCCCTCCACTTT.

This chain joins TRBV9 and TRBJ2-1; 10 bases fit TRBD2. Looked up from germline, CDR1 is SGDLS and CDR2 is YYNGEE. J was trimmed by 10 bases and V by 1 base; bases with no gene match: 8. This CDR3 has 15 residues. This CDR3 is CASSVRAGGYGEQFF. The CDR3 DNA sequence: TGTGCCAGCAGCGTAAGAGCGGGGGGGTACGGAGAGCAGTTCTTC.

Regarding this clone: A junction boundary mismatches the germline segment, possibly from a read error. The V gene is TRBV12-3 or TRBV12-4, the J gene TRBJ2-2; 7 nucleotides agree with TRBD1. This CDR3 contains 13 residues. The CDR3 here is CASRTGNAGELFF. Written as DNA, the CDR3 is TGTGCCAGCAGGACAGGGAACGCCGGGGAGCTGTTTTTT.

The V and J genes are TRBV30 and TRBJ1-2; TRBD1 aligns across 7 bases. The V gene's germline CDR1 is GTSNPN and CDR2 SVGIG (reference sequence). The CDR3 spans 14 residues. With 2 bases clipped from V and 7 bases from J, the junction kept 10 bases outside the gene matches. The CDR3 protein is CAWSKRDRMGGYTF. The CDR3 coding sequence is TGTGCCTGGAGTAAAAGGGACAGAATGGGTGGCTACACCTTC.

J is TRBJ1-1 and V is TRBV6-5; D might be TRBD1 (5 bases). V lost 6 bases, J lost 0 bases, and 14 bases lay in between. The CDR3 runs to 15 residues. CDR1 and CDR2 from the germline V gene are MNHEY and SVGAGI. The CDR3 DNA reads TGTGCCAGCAGCAGACAGCTATCGATGAACACTGAAGCTTTCTTT. Its translation is CASSRQLSMNTEAFF.

This clone was found many times. This specimen includes other DNA sequences encoding the same CDR3. This rearrangement joins TRBV5-1 to TRBJ1-1, with D perhaps TRBD1 (6 bases). CDR3 length: 16 amino acids. Per germline, CDR1 SGHRS and CDR2 YFSETQ. Trimming removed 1 base from V and 4 bases from J, with 17 bases in between. The chain's CDR3 is CASSLLGGGGGTEAFF. The CDR3 nucleotides read TGCGCCAGCAGCTTGCTCGGGGGCGGGGGGGGCACTGAAGCTTTCTTT.

The rearrangement joins TRBV6-5 to TRBJ2-2; 9 positions agree with TRBD1. After removal of 11 bases from V and 5 bases from J, the junction contained 6 bases not matched to a gene. This CDR3 has 13 amino acids. Per germline, CDR1 MNHEY and CDR2 SVGAGI. CDR3 sequence reads: CAAADRGTGELFF. The CDR3, as DNA: TGTGCCGCGGCGGACAGGGGAACCGGGGAGCTGTTTTTT.

The chain links TRBV7-9 to TRBJ1-1; D may be TRBD1 (6 bases). Germline CDR1 is SEHNR and CDR2 is FQNEAQ (reference sequence). The CDR3 length is 15 residues. Trimming took off 3 bases at V and 1 base at J, with 12 bases between the two ends. CDR3 in amino acids: CASSFELTGNTEAFF. The CDR3 coding sequence is TGTGCCAGCAGCTTCGAGCTGACAGGGAACACTGAAGCTTTCTTT. The whole variable domain, remainder taken from reference TRBV7-9 and TRBJ1-1, is DTGVSQNPRHKITKRGQNVTFRCDPISEHNRLYWYRQTLGQGPEFLTYFQNEAQLEKSRLLSDRFSAERPKGSFSTLEIQRTEQGDSAMYLCASSFELTGNTEAFFGQGTRLTVV.

The DNA for the CDR3 is TGCGCCAGCAGCTTGTACAGGGGAGCGGTAAACGAGCAGTACTTC. Encoded protein: CASSLYRGAVNEQYF. The chain uses TRBV5-1 and TRBJ2-7; 7 nucleotides align to TRBD1. Trimming took 1 base from V and 5 from J; bases not matched to a gene: 9. This CDR3 region has 15 residues. Germline-derived CDR1 and CDR2 are SGHRS and YFSETQ.